This T cell receptor (beta chain) was recorded in a study of shared clonotypes between healthy human individuals. A CD45RA-negative memory subset and a CD45RA+ naive subset were separated from the CD4+ cells. Method: immunoSEQ multiplex PCR; TCRdb's copy keeps in-frame clones and lacks some. The sample records about 680,000 clones, 74% being singletons. V shed 5 bases and J shed 1 base, with 9 bases lying between them. The CDR3 loop spans 14 amino acids. Looked up from germline, CDR1 is SNHLY and CDR2 is FYNNEI. Whole-study findings and limits: Several donors shared 5% to 5.5% of their naive CD4 clonotypes.

This clone was observed a handful of times. No antigen is known for it. The material sequenced was memory CD4+ T cells sorted from blood. Stated subset: CD45RA-negative fraction. The chain combines TRBV2 with TRBJ1-5; TRBD1 is a possible D gene (6 bases). This clonotype was obtained from a woman aged 25 to 45 in good health. The CDR3, as DNA: TGTGCCAGCAGTAAGGGGGGAAGCAATCAGCCCCAGCATTTT. As protein: CASSKGGSNQPQHF.